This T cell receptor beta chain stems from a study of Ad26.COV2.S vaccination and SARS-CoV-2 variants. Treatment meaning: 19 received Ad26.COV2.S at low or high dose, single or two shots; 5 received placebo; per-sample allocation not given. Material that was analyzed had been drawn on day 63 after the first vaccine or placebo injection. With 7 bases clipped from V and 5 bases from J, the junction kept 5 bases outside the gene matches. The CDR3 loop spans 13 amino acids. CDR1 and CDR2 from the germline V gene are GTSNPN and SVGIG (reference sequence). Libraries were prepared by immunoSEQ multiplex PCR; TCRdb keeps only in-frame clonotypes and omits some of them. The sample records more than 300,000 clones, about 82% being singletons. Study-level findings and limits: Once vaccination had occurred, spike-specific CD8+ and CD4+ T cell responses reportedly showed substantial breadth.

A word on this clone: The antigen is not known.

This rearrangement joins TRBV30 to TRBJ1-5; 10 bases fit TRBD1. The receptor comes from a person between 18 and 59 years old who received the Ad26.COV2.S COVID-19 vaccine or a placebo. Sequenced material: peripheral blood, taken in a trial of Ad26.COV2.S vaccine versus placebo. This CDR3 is CAFDRGLDQPQHF. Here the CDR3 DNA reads TGTGCCTTCGACAGGGGGCTGGATCAGCCCCAGCATTTT. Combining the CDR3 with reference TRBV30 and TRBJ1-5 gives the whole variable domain SQTIHQWPATLVQPVGSPLSLECTVEGTSNPNLYWYRQAAGRGLQLLFYSVGIGQISSEVPQNLSASRPQDRQFILSSKKLLLSDSGFYLCAFDRGLDQPQHFGDGTRLSIL.